Below are 29 T cell receptor beta chains sequenced from a single sample in a study of CD8 T cells in ankylosing spondylitis. Each CDR3 protein gets one entry after TCRdb re-called the 5' RACE reads with MiXCR. The table lists 220,000 or so distinct CDR3 sequences, 8% to 11% of them singletons. Source material: blood, either unsorted or a sorted T cell fraction (not recorded which). All receptors derive from a male donor with ankylosing spondylitis or in good health (not recorded which).

This clonotype was recorded at least ten times. The gene calls are TRBV29-1 and TRBJ2-2; D is possibly TRBD2 (5 bases). The germline V gene has CDR1 SQVTM and CDR2 ANQGSEA. Between the trimmed V and J ends, which lost 4 bases and 4 bases, there was a span of 13 bases. The CDR3 covers 14 residues. This CDR3 is CSVVEADPTGELFF. In nucleotides, the CDR3 is TGCAGCGTTGTAGAAGCGGACCCCACCGGGGAGCTGTTTTTT.

This clonotype was recorded at least ten times. The chain links TRBV5-5 to TRBJ2-5; either TRBD1 or TRBD2 may supply D (5 bases each). CDR3 length equals 14 residues. V was trimmed by 0 bases and J by 2 bases, leaving 8 bases between them. CDR1 and CDR2 (germline): SGHKS, YYEKEE (reference sequence). CDR3 bases: TGTGCCAGCAGCTTGGACTGGGGGCAAGAGACCCAGTACTTC. This codes for CASSLDWGQETQYF.

In its sample, this clonotype was seen many times. J is TRBJ2-3 and V is TRBV7-9; 9 bases match TRBD1. This CDR3 is 16 amino acids long. V dropped 2 bases and J dropped 5; count of bases not matched to a gene: 8. The germline gives CDR1 SEHNR, CDR2 FQNEAQ (reference sequence). The chain's CDR3 is CASSLRPGQGLDTQYF. DNA of the CDR3: TGTGCCAGCAGCTTACGCCCGGGACAGGGTTTAGATACGCAGTATTTT.

This clonotype was observed at least ten times. V usage is TRBV7-3 and J usage is TRBJ2-1; D may be TRBD1 (6 bases). CDR1 and CDR2 (germline): SGHTA, FQGTGA. V was trimmed by 2 bases and J by 0 bases, leaving 11 bases between them. The CDR3 has 16 residues. CDR3 sequence reads: CASSLEGGSSYNEQFF. Here the CDR3 DNA reads TGTGCCAGCAGCTTAGAAGGGGGAAGCTCCTACAATGAGCAGTTCTTC.

The chain combines TRBV6-5 with TRBJ1-1; a possible D gene is TRBD1 (5 bases). V was shortened by 2 bases and J by 6 bases, with 16 bases between the two germline ends. This CDR3 has 15 amino acids. CDR1 MNHEY and CDR2 SVGAGI come from the germline V gene. In DNA form, the CDR3 reads TGTGCCAGCAGTTACGGCGCAGGGAGGGGTGCTGAAGCTTTCTTT. Protein: CASSYGAGRGAEAFF.

This clonotype was recorded at least ten times. This sequence joins TRBV13 and TRBJ1-1; 8 nucleotides agree with TRBD1. Germline V gives CDR1 PRHDT, CDR2 FYEKMQ (reference sequence). The CDR3 extends over 13 amino acids. Losses at the gene ends were 5 bases for V and 11 bases for J; bases not matched to a gene: 10. The CDR3 region is CASSLVETGDAFF. The CDR3 nucleotides read TGTGCCAGCAGCCTAGTGGAGACAGGGGACGCTTTCTTT.

This clonotype was picked up many times. The chain carries TRBV5-1 and TRBJ2-1; the D gene is possibly TRBD2 (5 bases). V was clipped by 0 bases and J by 9 bases, with 13 bases between them. Germline V CDR1 and CDR2: SGHRS, YFSETQ. The CDR3 sequence is 14 residues long. CDR3 DNA sequence: TGCGCCAGCAGCTTGGCCCTGGGAGTGGTTGAGCAGTTCTTC. Translation gives CASSLALGVVEQFF.

This clonotype was recorded at least ten times. V and J are TRBV20-1 and TRBJ2-4, with D maybe TRBD2 (6 bases). Germline values: CDR1 DFQATT, CDR2 SNEGSKA (reference sequence). V dropped 5 bases and J dropped 0 bases, with 14 bases sitting between them. The CDR3 has 15 amino acids. CDR3 bases: TGCAGTGCTTCCTTAGCGGCACTAGCCAAAAACATTCAGTACTTC. Encoded protein: CSASLAALAKNIQYF.

This clonotype was picked up many times. The chain combines TRBV20-1 with TRBJ2-3, with D unclear. V was trimmed by 5 bases and J by 0 bases, leaving 15 bases between them. The CDR3 sequence is 15 residues long. Germline-derived CDR1 and CDR2 are DFQATT and SNEGSKA (reference sequence). CDR3 DNA: TGCAGTGCTGGGGAAACAACGCTCAGCACAGATACGCAGTATTTT. Translating gives CSAGETTLSTDTQYF.

This clonotype was found many times. The chain has TRBV29-1 and TRBJ2-1; D unclear. The CDR3 covers 15 residues. The V end lost 0 bases, the J end lost 4 bases, and 13 bases lay between the germline ends. CDR1 and CDR2 (germline): SQVTM, ANQGSEA. The CDR3 spells CSVEDTGAPYNEQFF. CDR3 sequence (DNA): TGCAGCGTTGAAGATACGGGCGCCCCTTACAATGAGCAGTTCTTC.

This clonotype was recorded at least ten times. The chain recombines TRBV7-3 with TRBJ2-5; 9 nucleotides agree with TRBD1. CDR1 and CDR2 from the germline V gene are SGHTA and FQGTGA. V was clipped by 2 bases and J by 5 bases; unmatched bases: 15. The CDR3 spans 18 residues. CDR3 in DNA: TGTGCCAGCAGCTTATGGAGAGGGACAGGGTTAGATGCGGAGACCCAGTACTTC. Its protein is CASSLWRGTGLDAETQYF.

This clonotype was recorded many times. V and J are TRBV5-5 and TRBJ2-5; 7 bases agree with TRBD2. J lost 5 bases, V lost 1 base, and 8 bases had no gene match. This CDR3 region has 15 residues. Germline V gives CDR1 SGHKS, CDR2 YYEKEE (reference sequence). The CDR3 region is CASSLWGGNLETQYF. The CDR3 DNA is TGTGCCAGCAGCTTGTGGGGGGGGAATCTTGAGACCCAGTACTTC.

This clonotype was found many times. V usage is TRBV18 and J usage is TRBJ1-5, with 7 bases matching TRBD1. The germline gives CDR1 KGHSH, CDR2 LQKENI. J lost 2 bases, V lost 3 bases, and 1 base had no gene match. The CDR3 is made up of 14 amino acids. In DNA form, the CDR3 reads TGTGCCAGCTCACCGGGACAGCGCAATCAGCCCCAGCATTTT. Protein sequence: CASSPGQRNQPQHF.

In this sample, this clonotype turned up many times. CDR3 DNA: TGCGCCAGCAGCTCGGGACAGACGAACACCGGGGAGCTGTTTTTT. It yields the protein CASSSGQTNTGELFF. This rearrangement joins TRBV5-1 to TRBJ2-2; 7 bases match TRBD1. The CDR3 consists of 15 residues. Germline V gene sequence: CDR1 SGHRS, CDR2 YFSETQ. V lost 3 bases, J lost 0 bases, and 2 bases stayed unmatched. Full variable domain (missing parts from reference TRBV5-1 and TRBJ2-2): KAGVTQTPRYLIKTRGQQVTLSCSPISGHRSVSWYQQTPGQGLQFLFEYFSETQRNKGNFPGRFSGRQFSNSRSEMNVSTLELGDSALYLCASSSGQTNTGELFFGEGSRLTVL.

V gene TRBV20-1 combines with J gene TRBJ2-1; 8 nucleotides line up with TRBD2. Germline lookup yields CDR1 DFQATT and CDR2 SNEGSKA (reference sequence). There are 12 residues in the CDR3. V lost 6 bases and J lost 15; bases outside the gene matches: 13. The CDR3 spells CSAPSAGGAGFF. The CDR3 coding sequence is TGCAGTGCACCCTCCGCCGGGGGGGCCGGGTTCTTC.

In its sample, this clonotype was seen a few times. The gene calls are TRBV29-1 and TRBJ2-5; maybe TRBD1 (5 bases). The CDR3 covers 15 residues. Trimming removed 4 bases at V and 1 base at J, with 16 bases between. CDR1 SQVTM and CDR2 ANQGSEA come from the germline V gene. Here the CDR3 reads CSVAGSTASQETQYF. The CDR3 DNA follows: TGCAGCGTTGCCGGGTCGACAGCTTCCCAAGAGACCCAGTACTTC.

This clonotype was detected only a few times. V is TRBV6-1 and J is TRBJ2-5; TRBD1 or TRBD2 may be the D gene (6 bases each). CDR1 is MNHNS and CDR2 is SASEGT in the germline V gene. The V gene lost 4 bases and the J gene lost 3 bases, with 15 bases spanning the gap. CDR3 length: 15 amino acids. This chain's CDR3 is CASSGGKGGEETQYF. CDR3 bases: TGTGCCAGCAGTGGGGGCAAGGGGGGAGAAGAGACCCAGTACTTC.

Turning to this clonotype: One end of the junction varies from germline; a read error may be responsible. The rearrangement uses TRBV7-2 and TRBJ2-2; D perhaps matches TRBD2 (5 bases). The length of the CDR3 is 17 residues. CDR1 and CDR2 from the germline V gene are SGHTA and FQGNSA. CDR3 sequence: CASSPEALHLLDGELLF. CDR3 coding DNA: TGTGCCAGCAGCCCGGAGGCATTGCACCTGTTGGACGGGGAGCTGCTTTTT.

This clonotype appeared many times. This chain uses TRBV15 with TRBJ2-1; D is unclear. V shed 0 bases and J shed 7 bases, with 16 bases lying between them. The germline CDR1 and CDR2 sequences are LNHNV and YYDKDF (reference sequence). This CDR3 has 16 residues. CDR3 sequence: CATSRDRASITNEQFF. CDR3 in DNA: TGTGCCACCAGCAGAGATAGAGCAAGTATCACGAATGAGCAGTTCTTC.

The rearrangement joins TRBV28 to TRBJ1-1; D is uncertain. V was cut by 2 bases and J by 10 bases, with 11 bases left in between. Germline lookup yields CDR1 MDHEN and CDR2 SYDVKM. The CDR3 runs to 12 residues. CDR3 residues: CASSLGVNAAFF. Here the CDR3 DNA reads TGTGCCAGCAGTTTAGGGGTAAACGCAGCTTTCTTT.

This clonotype was observed many times. The chain couples TRBV5-1 to TRBJ2-7, with TRBD1 matching 7 bases. The CDR3 totals 15 residues. Trimming removed 1 base from V and 0 bases from J; junction bases left unmatched: 4. Germline V gives CDR1 SGHRS, CDR2 YFSETQ. In DNA, the CDR3 is TGCGCCAGCAGCTTGACCTGGGACAGCTCCTACGAGCAGTACTTC. Translating it yields CASSLTWDSSYEQYF.

The V and J genes are TRBV3-1 and TRBJ1-6, with 8 bases fitting TRBD1. J lost 5 bases, V lost 4 bases, and 7 bases had no gene match. This CDR3 has 16 amino acids. Per the germline V gene, CDR1 is LGHDT and CDR2 is YNNKEL (reference sequence). The DNA for the CDR3 is TGTGCCAGCAGCCTGCGGACAGGGACTAATAATTCACCCCTCCACTTT. It encodes CASSLRTGTNNSPLHF.

In this sample, this clonotype turned up many times. The gene calls are TRBV30 and TRBJ2-1; TRBD2 agrees at 9 bases. Per germline, CDR1 GTSNPN and CDR2 SVGIG (reference sequence). The trim removed 2 bases at V and 6 bases at J, leaving 2 bases unmatched. There are 13 residues in the CDR3. The CDR3 protein is CAWSLTSGNEQFF. CDR3 bases: TGTGCCTGGAGTCTGACTAGCGGCAATGAGCAGTTCTTC.

There are many counts of this clonotype. The rearrangement uses TRBV7-2 and TRBJ2-3; no clear D gene. The CDR3 extends over 14 amino acids. The germline CDR1 and CDR2 sequences are SGHTA and FQGNSA. V lost 2 bases and J 0 bases, leaving 6 bases between the germline ends. The CDR3 loop is CASSLRTSTDTQYF. The CDR3 DNA reads TGTGCCAGCAGCTTACGAACCAGCACAGATACGCAGTATTTT.

At least ten counts were recorded for this clonotype. The CDR3 here is CASSQGAFEQYF. In DNA, the CDR3 is TGTGCCAGCAGTCAGGGGGCGTTCGAGCAGTACTTC. The rearrangement links TRBV7-2 to TRBJ2-7, with 8 positions matching TRBD1. J lost 6 bases, V lost 6 bases, and 4 bases had no gene match. Germline CDR1 and CDR2: SGHTA and FQGNSA. The length of the CDR3 is 12 residues.

This clonotype was picked up a small number of times. The gene calls are TRBV28 and TRBJ2-5; 7 bases agree with TRBD2. This CDR3 has 16 residues. Trimming removed 4 bases from V and 2 bases from J; junction bases left unmatched: 10. CDR1 is MDHEN and CDR2 is SYDVKM in the germline V gene. For the CDR3, the DNA is TGTGCCAGCAGTTCCCGGATAGCGGGCTTTCAAGAGACCCAGTACTTC. Encoded protein: CASSSRIAGFQETQYF.

This clonotype was recorded at least ten times. The rearrangement joins TRBV20-1 to TRBJ2-3; 11 bases match TRBD2. Germline V lookup: CDR1 DFQATT, CDR2 SNEGSKA (reference sequence). V lost 3 bases to trimming and J lost 6 bases; unmatched junction nucleotides: 5. CDR3 size: 14 residues. The CDR3 nucleotides are TGCAGTGCTAGGATAGCGGGGGGGGTTGATACGCAGTATTTT. Residues: CSARIAGGVDTQYF.

This clonotype was found a few times. The chain carries TRBV5-1 and TRBJ2-3; 8 bases are a match to TRBD2. In germline, CDR1 is SGHRS, CDR2 YFSETQ. The CDR3 spans 17 residues. V lost 2 bases to trimming and J lost 0 bases; unmatched junction nucleotides: 8. The CDR3 coding sequence is TGCGCCAGCAGCTTACGGGGGGGCCGGGGAAGCACAGATACGCAGTATTTT. Protein sequence: CASSLRGGRGSTDTQYF.

This clonotype has just a few counts. The chain uses TRBV3-1 and TRBJ1-3; D is unclear. V gave up 0 bases and J gave up 2 bases, with 8 bases separating them. Germline V CDR1 and CDR2: LGHDT, YNNKEL (reference sequence). The CDR3 contains 15 residues. CDR3 in DNA: TGTGCCAGCAGCCAAGACACGGGTCCTGGAAACACCATATATTTT. Its protein is CASSQDTGPGNTIYF.